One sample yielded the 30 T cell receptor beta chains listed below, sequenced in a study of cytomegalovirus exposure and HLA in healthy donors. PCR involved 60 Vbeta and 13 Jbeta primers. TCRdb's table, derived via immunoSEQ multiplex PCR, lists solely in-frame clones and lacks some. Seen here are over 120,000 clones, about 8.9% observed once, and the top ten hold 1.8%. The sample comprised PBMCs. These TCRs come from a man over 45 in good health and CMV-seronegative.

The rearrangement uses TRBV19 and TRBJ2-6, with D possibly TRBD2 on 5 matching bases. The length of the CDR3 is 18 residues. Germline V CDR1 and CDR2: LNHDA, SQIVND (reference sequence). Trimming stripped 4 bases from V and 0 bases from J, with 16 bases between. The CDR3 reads CASSSPPGSNSGANVLTF. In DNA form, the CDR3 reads TGTGCCAGTAGTAGTCCGCCGGGATCCAACTCTGGGGCCAACGTCCTGACTTTC.

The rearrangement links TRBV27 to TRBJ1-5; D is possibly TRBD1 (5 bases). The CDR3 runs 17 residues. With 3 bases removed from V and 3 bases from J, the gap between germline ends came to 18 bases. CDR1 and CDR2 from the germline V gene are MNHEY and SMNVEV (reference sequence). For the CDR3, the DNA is TGTGCCAGCAGTTTGGTGGGGGGGGGTCGAACCAATCAGCCCCAGCATTTT. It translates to CASSLVGGGRTNQPQHF.

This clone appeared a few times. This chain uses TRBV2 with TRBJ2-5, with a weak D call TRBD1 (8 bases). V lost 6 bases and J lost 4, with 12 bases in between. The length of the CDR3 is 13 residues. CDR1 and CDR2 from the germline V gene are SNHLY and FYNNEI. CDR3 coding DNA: TGTGCCAGCAGGGACAGGGAGGGAGAGACCCAGTACTTC. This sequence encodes CASRDREGETQYF.

CDR3 sequence reads: CSVTSGRAGGTQYF. The CDR3, as DNA: TGCAGCGTTACTAGCGGGAGGGCCGGGGGTACGCAGTATTTT. The chain has TRBV29-1 and TRBJ2-3, with 13 bases matching TRBD2. The V segment lost 5 bases and the J segment 8 bases; nucleotides outside the gene matches: 7. In germline, CDR1 is SQVTM, CDR2 ANQGSEA. The CDR3 sequence is 14 residues long.

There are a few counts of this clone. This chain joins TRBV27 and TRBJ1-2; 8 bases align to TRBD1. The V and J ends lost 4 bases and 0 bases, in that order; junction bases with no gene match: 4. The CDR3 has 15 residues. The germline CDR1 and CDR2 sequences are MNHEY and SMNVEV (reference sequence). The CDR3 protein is CASSSTGVANYGYTF. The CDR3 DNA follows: TGTGCCAGCAGTTCGACAGGGGTAGCTAACTATGGCTACACCTTC.

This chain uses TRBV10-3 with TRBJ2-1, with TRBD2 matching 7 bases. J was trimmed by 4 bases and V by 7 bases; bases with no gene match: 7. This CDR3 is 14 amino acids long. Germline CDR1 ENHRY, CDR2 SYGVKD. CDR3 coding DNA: TGTGCCATCAACCCCGGGACTACATACAATGAGCAGTTCTTC. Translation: CAINPGTTYNEQFF.

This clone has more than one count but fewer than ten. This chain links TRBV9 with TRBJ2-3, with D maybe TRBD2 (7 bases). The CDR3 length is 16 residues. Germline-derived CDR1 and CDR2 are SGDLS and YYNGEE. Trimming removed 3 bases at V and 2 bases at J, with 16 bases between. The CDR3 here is CASSATGRGNTDTQYF. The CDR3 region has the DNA TGTGCCAGCAGCGCAACAGGGAGGGGAAACACAGATACGCAGTATTTT.

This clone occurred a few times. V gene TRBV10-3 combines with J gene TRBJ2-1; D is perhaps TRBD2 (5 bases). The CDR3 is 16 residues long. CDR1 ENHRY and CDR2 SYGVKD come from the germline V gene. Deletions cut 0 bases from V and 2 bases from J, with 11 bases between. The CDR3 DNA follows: TGTGCCATCAGTGAGTCCAAGGAGAGGGCCTACAATGAGCAGTTCTTC. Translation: CAISESKERAYNEQFF.

Here the CDR3 DNA reads TGTGCCAGCAGCGTAGGTGCACAGGGGGCGATCGGGGAGCTGTTTTTT. Its translation is CASSVGAQGAIGELFF. This chain links TRBV9 with TRBJ2-2; TRBD1 agrees at 9 bases. The CDR3 consists of 16 residues. The junction had 7 bases not matched to a gene; V was cut back by 0 bases and J by 7 bases. Germline CDR1 reads SGDLS; CDR2 reads YYNGEE.

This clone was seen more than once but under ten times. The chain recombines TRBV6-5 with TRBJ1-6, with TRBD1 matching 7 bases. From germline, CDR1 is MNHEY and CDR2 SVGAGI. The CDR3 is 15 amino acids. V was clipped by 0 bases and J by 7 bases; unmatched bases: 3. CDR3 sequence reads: CASSYSVGGNSPLHF. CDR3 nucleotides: TGTGCCAGCAGTTACTCGGTAGGGGGCAATTCACCCCTCCACTTT.

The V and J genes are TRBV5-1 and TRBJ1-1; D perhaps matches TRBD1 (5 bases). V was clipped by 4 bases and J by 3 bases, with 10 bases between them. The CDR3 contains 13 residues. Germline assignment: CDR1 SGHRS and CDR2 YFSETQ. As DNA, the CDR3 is TGCGCCAGCAGCAGGGGTTTCGACACTGAAGCTTTCTTT. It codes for CASSRGFDTEAFF.

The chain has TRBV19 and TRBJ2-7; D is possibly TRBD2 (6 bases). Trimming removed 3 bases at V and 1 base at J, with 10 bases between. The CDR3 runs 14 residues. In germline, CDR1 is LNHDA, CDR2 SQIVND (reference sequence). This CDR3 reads CASSIGRDSYEQYF. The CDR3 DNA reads TGTGCCAGTAGTATCGGGCGGGATTCCTACGAGCAGTACTTC.

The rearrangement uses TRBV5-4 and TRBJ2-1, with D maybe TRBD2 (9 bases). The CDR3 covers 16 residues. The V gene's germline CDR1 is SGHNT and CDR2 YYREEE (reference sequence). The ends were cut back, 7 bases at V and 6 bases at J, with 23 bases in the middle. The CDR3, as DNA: TGTGCCAGCTCGGACAGGGCTCGGACTAGCGTCAATGAGCAGTTCTTC. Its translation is CASSDRARTSVNEQFF.

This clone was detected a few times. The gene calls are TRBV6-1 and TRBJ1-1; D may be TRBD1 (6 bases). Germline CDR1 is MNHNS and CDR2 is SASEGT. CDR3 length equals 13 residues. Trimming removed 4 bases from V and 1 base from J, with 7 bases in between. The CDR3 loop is CASSGQENTEAFF. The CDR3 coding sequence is TGTGCCAGCAGTGGACAGGAGAACACTGAAGCTTTCTTT.

Written as DNA, the CDR3 is TGTGCCAGCAGCCCGACTGGTGCAGGGAACACCATATATTTT. This sequence encodes CASSPTGAGNTIYF. The genes are TRBV9 and TRBJ1-3; the D gene is possibly TRBD1 (5 bases). This CDR3 has 14 residues. Trimming removed 4 bases at V and 7 bases at J, with 15 bases between. Germline V gene sequence: CDR1 SGDLS, CDR2 YYNGEE.

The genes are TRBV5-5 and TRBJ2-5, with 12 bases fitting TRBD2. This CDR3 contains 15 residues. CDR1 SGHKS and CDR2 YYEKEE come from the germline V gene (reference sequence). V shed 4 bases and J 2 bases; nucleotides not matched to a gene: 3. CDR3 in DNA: TGTGCCAGCAGCCCCGGGACTAGCGGGCAAGAGACCCAGTACTTC. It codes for CASSPGTSGQETQYF.

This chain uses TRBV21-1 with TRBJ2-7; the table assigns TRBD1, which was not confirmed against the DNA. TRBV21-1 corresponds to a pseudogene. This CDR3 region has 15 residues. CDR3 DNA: TGTGCCAGCAGCAAGGACAGGGATCCCGCTTACGAGCAGTACTTC. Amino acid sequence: CASSKDRDPAYEQYF.

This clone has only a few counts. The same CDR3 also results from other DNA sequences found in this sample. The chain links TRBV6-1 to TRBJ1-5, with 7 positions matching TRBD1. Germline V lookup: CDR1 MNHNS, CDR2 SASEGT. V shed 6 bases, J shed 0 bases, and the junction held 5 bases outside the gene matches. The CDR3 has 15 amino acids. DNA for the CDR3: TGTGCCAGCAGCCCCGGGACAGATAGCAATCAGCCCCAGCATTTT. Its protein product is CASSPGTDSNQPQHF.

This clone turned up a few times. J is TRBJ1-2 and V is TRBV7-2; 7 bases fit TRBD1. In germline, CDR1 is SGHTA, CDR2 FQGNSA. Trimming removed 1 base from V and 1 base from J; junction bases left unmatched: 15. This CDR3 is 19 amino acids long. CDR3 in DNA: TGTGCCAGCAGCTTAGGGGGCATCATATACAGGGGACGTAACTATGGCTACACCTTC. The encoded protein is CASSLGGIIYRGRNYGYTF.

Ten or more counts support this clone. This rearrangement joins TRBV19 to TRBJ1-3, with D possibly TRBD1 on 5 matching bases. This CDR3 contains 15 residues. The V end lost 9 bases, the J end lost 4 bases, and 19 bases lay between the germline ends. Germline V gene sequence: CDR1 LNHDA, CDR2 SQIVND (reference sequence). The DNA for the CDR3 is TGTGCCAGCTCCCTGCGCGGGGCGGAGGGAAACACCATATATTTT. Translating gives CASSLRGAEGNTIYF.

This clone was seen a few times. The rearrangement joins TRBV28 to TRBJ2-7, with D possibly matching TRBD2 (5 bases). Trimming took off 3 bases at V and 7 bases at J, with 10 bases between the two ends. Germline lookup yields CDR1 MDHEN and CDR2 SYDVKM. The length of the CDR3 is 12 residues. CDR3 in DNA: TGTGCCAGCAGTTTCCAGAGGGTTGAGCAGTACTTC. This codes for CASSFQRVEQYF.

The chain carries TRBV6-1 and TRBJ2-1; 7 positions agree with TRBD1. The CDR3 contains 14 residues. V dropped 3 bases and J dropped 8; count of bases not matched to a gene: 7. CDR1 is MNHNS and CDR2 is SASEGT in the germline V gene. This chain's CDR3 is CASSERGLGDEQFF. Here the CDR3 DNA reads TGTGCCAGCAGTGAGAGGGGGCTTGGTGATGAGCAGTTCTTC.

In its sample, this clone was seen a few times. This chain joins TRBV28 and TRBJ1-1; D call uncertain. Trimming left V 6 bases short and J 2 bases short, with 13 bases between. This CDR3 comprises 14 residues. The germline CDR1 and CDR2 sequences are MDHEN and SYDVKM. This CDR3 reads CASRRPGVNTEAFF. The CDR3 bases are TGTGCCAGCAGGAGGCCGGGAGTAAACACTGAAGCTTTCTTT.

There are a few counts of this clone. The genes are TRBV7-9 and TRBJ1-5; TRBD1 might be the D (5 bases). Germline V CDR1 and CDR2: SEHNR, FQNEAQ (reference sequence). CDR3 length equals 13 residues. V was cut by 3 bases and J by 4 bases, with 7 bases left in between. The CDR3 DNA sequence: TGTGCCAGCAGCTTCGCAGGGAATCAGCCCCAGCATTTT. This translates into CASSFAGNQPQHF. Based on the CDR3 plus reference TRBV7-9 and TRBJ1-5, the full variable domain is DTGVSQNPRHKITKRGQNVTFRCDPISEHNRLYWYRQTLGQGPEFLTYFQNEAQLEKSRLLSDRFSAERPKGSFSTLEIQRTEQGDSAMYLCASSFAGNQPQHFGDGTRLSIL.

This CDR3 reads CASSVGTSGRTDTQYF. Written as DNA, the CDR3 is TGTGCCAGCAGCGTAGGGACTAGCGGGAGAACAGATACGCAGTATTTT. The J gene is TRBJ2-3, the V gene TRBV9; 13 bases match TRBD2. CDR3 size: 16 residues. Germline V gene data show CDR1 as SGDLS and CDR2 as YYNGEE. Unmatched junction bases numbered 1, after V lost 0 bases and J lost 3 bases.

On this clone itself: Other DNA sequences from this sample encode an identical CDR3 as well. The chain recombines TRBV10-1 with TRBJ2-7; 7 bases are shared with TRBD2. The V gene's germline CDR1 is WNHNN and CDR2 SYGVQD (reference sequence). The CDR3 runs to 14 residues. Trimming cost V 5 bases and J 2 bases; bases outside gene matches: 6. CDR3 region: CASSPSGGPYEQYF. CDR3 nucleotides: TGCGCCAGCAGTCCTAGCGGAGGACCCTACGAGCAGTACTTC.

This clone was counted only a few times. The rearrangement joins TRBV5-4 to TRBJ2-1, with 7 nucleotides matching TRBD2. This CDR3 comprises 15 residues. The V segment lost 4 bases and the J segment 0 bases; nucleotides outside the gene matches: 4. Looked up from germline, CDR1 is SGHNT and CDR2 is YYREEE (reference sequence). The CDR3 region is CASSQGGASYNEQFF. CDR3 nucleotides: TGTGCCAGCAGCCAGGGAGGGGCCTCCTACAATGAGCAGTTCTTC.

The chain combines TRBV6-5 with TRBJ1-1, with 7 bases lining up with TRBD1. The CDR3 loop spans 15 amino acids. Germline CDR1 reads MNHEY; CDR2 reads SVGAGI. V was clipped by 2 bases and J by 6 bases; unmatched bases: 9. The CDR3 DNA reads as TGTGCCAGCAGTTACCGACAGGGCCGAGGGTCTGAAGCTTTCTTT. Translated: CASSYRQGRGSEAFF.

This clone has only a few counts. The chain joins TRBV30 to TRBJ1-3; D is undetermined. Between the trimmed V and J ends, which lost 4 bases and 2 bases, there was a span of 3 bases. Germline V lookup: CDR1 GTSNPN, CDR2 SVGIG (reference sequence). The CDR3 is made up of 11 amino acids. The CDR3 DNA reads TGTGCCTGGACCGCTGGAAACACCATATATTTT. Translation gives CAWTAGNTIYF.

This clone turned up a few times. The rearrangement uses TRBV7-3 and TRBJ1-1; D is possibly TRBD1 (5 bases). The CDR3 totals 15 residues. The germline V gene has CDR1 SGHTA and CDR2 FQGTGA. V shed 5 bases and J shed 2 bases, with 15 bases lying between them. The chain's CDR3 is CASSLDITGNTEAFF. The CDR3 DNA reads TGTGCCAGCAGCCTAGACATTACAGGAAACACTGAAGCTTTCTTT.